A single T cell receptor beta chain is shown here with its context. What it binds is not known. Germline lookup yields CDR1 MNHEY and CDR2 SVGAGI. There are 12 residues in the CDR3. V lost 7 bases to trimming and J lost 3 bases, with 9 bases between them. These data originate in a study of T cell responses to AZD1222 COVID-19 vaccine. Study-level results: Females made up more of the donors, who were largely white British, and clonal diversity may have come out too low.

This table comes from immunoSEQ multiplex PCR, and its TCRdb copy is limited to in-frame clones, with some not included. The sample lists about 120,000 clones, around 92% occurring once. The V call is TRBV6-5, the J call TRBJ1-1; D is unresolved. The starting material was peripheral blood, obtained on day 0 of AZD1222 vaccination. This sequence originates from an adult in good health. The CDR3 nucleotides read TGTGCCAGCATGAGATCCTACACTGAAGCTTTCTTT. It specifies CASMRSYTEAFF.